A selection of T cell receptor beta chains follows, all from one sample in a study of blood T cell repertoires in COVID-19. Sequencing used immunoSEQ multiplex PCR; TCRdb keeps in-frame clones, though not all of them. The profile covers roughly 55,000 clones, with 80% to 95% appearing a single time and roughly an eighth taken by the ten largest. The source material was peripheral blood. The receptors were sampled from a human donor with active COVID-19. The donor label of this sample is uncertain. CDR3s include the opening cysteine and the closing phenylalanine or tryptophan. Only some rows state a clone size, as once, few, many or a class for expanded clones.

size,V,CDR3
-,TRBV7-9,CASSFGGNSYNEQFF
-,TRBV18,CASSPRGSYNEQFF
-,TRBV5-3,CARSIDSTLAGEQYF
-,TRBV5-1,CASSLRSGPTYAQYF
-,TRBV27,CASSFMTSTDTQYF
-,TRBV10-3,CAISKRGGPGNIQYF
-,TRBV27,CASSTGGTEAFF
-,TRBV20-1,CSAGGQGWTEAFF
-,TRBV12-5,CASGYGTEDQPQHF
-,TRBV4-2,CASSLGGGFTDTQYF
-,TRBV3-1/TRBV3-2,CASSPGLAGNEQFF
-,TRBV12-1,CASSPRPPDRRGKAFF
-,TRBV27,CASSGGTGGNQPQHF
few,TRBV7-3,CASSLRPPGQGIDGELFF
-,TRBV6-6,CASSLTSGGPQETQYF
-,TRBV5-6,CASSHGGDEQYF
-,TRBV6-1,CASSEWNSKGYTF
-,TRBV7-9,CASSLEGQGAVHEQFF
-,TRBV5-1,CASRTSGSVSYEQYF
-,TRBV6-5,CASSSAGTGYYEQYF
-,TRBV5-6,CASSLAGGGVYNEQFF
-,TRBV27,CASSYGLAANYEQYF
-,TRBV11-2,CASSLTGKRGLGETQYF
-,TRBV7-9,CASSPPGLNTGELFF
-,TRBV30,CAWQQAGELFF
-,TRBV3-1/TRBV3-2,CASSPPTSTDTQYF
-,TRBV6-2/TRBV6-3,CASSDRLAGGPPQYF
-,TRBV11-2,CASSPDRNYGYTF
-,TRBV27,CASSGTGGYEQYF
-,TRBV6-5,CASRTQGGNNEQFF
-,TRBV12-3/TRBV12-4,CASSLRESYEQYF
once,TRBV5-1,CASSLLGPKAGELFF
-,TRBV28,CASSGTVTEAFF
-,TRBV7-9,CASSSDRVLNTEAFF
-,TRBV10-3,CAISESTGELEAFF
-,TRBV2,CASSEVGQGTGELFF
-,TRBV7-6,CASSSLPGLANYNEQFF
-,TRBV7-9,CASSLPRDREWATEAFF